This TCR beta chain was profiled in a study of blood T cell repertoires in COVID-19 (dated by TCRdb to about 2020). Describing the broader study: Samples from collaborators originated in the United States, Italy and Spain and spanned both the acute and convalescent phases of COVID-19. The material from the prospective study consisted of cDNA or gDNA derived from T cells, B-cell-depleted T cells, or PBMCs. Deeply sampled blood TCRbeta repertoires from subjects exposed to, actively infected with, or recovered from COVID-19 were included in the dataset. The repertoires were released in a freely available public database intended as a resource for research on the immune response to SARS-CoV-2. The samples were drawn from two sources: the first 160 participants of the ongoing ImmuneRACE study, and over 1,000 subjects contributed by 6 global collaborators. Nearly every sample came with metadata listing a de-identified subject ID, COVID-19 status, age in years and sex. HLA class I and class II types, where available, came from metadata supplied by the sample provider rather than from assay-based typing.

The immunoSEQ Assay, a bias-controlled multiplex PCR, was used to amplify TCRbeta CDR3 regions from genomic DNA. The authors' pipeline ran thus. The number of nucleated cells in each sample was estimated by amplification of reference gene primers within the assay. To quantify the absolute abundance of each unique TCRbeta CDR3 rearrangement, sequence reads were collapsed and filtered. For each sample, productive Simpson clonality was calculated as the square root of Simpson's diversity index over productive rearrangements. TCRdb's version of the immuneACCESS table is confined to in-frame rearrangements and falls short of the full clone set. An unresolved V gene accounts for under half of the shortfall where checked; the remainder is of unknown origin. V and J calls and clone size are as listed in that table; D and trimming were resolved from the DNA. Recorded for this sample are about 250,000 clones; approximately 85% of them occurred a single time. About 9.3% of the sample goes to the ten largest clones.

As for this clone: The specificity of this receptor is unknown. Base qualities are not provided; no much larger clone lies one nucleotide away.

Participants in the prospective study were aged 18 to 89 years, lived in 24 United States geographic areas, and enrolled through a virtual design. Cohort assignment in the prospective study relied on participant-reported clinical history from a screening survey and a study questionnaire. In the prospective study, mobile phlebotomists collected whole blood, serum and a nasopharyngeal or oropharyngeal swab from each participant. Over a roughly 2-month period, participants in the prospective study had the option of providing additional blood draws and questionnaires. Before DNA extraction, blood samples from the prospective study were shipped at room temperature or frozen. The investigation overall reported the following: The amount of clinical and demographic metadata varied by source and participant and was provided uncurated.

The cysteine opens and the phenylalanine closes a CDR3 of 13 amino acids. Only CDR3 DNA is held: 39 bases, read in frame from base 1. Via the germline V gene (reference sequence), CDR1 is SEHNR and CDR2 FQNEAQ. V is reduced by 1 base and J by 7 bases, leaving a spacing of 10 bases between them. What was sequenced was PBMCs or T cells enriched from blood (not recorded which). This receptor was obtained from a woman aged 45-60 years with acute COVID-19. In this chain, TRBV7-9 is recombined with TRBJ1-2; the D gene remains uncertain. The CDR3 protein sequence reads: CASSLGAGGGYTF. DNA sequence: TGTGCCAGCAGCTTAGGGGCAGGAGGTGGCTACACCTTC. With all but the CDR3 taken from the reference TRBV7-9 and TRBJ1-2 genes, the full variable domain is: DTGVSQNPRHKITKRGQNVTFRCDPISEHNRLYWYRQTLGQGPEFLTYFQNEAQLEKSRLLSDRFSAERPKGSFSTLEIQRTEQGDSAMYLCASSLGAGGGYTFGSGTRLTVV.